The 20 T cell receptor beta chains below all came from one sample that was sequenced in a study of blood T cell repertoires in COVID-19. This table comes from immunoSEQ multiplex PCR, and its TCRdb copy is limited to in-frame clones, with some not included. Among about 250,000 clones listed, more than 70% were seen once. Sequenced: peripheral blood. These receptors all stem from a man of 80 years or more with acute or convalescent COVID-19.

This clone has only one observation. CDR3 nucleotides: TGTGCCAGCAGTTTAACCCCTGTTGGGGCCCGCGGACCCCTCCACTTT. It translates to CASSLTPVGARGPLHF. The rearrangement uses TRBV28 and TRBJ1-6; D perhaps matches TRBD1 (5 bases). CDR1 MDHEN and CDR2 SYDVKM come from the germline V gene. CDR3 length: 16 residues. Trimming pared 2 bases from V and 12 bases from J, leaving 20 bases between.

The chain joins TRBV7-2 to TRBJ2-7; maybe TRBD2 (6 bases). Germline V CDR1 and CDR2: SGHTA, FQGNSA. The CDR3 is 15 amino acids. V lost 2 bases to trimming and J lost 3 bases, with 14 bases between them. This CDR3 reads CASSLQGLLVYEQYF. In DNA form, the CDR3 reads TGTGCCAGCAGCTTACAGGGACTCTTAGTCTACGAGCAGTACTTC.

V usage is TRBV3-1 (or the pseudogene TRBV3-2) and J usage is TRBJ2-1, with TRBD2 matching 10 bases. Germline V gives CDR1 LGHDT, CDR2 YNNKEL (reference sequence). This CDR3 comprises 18 residues. With 3 bases clipped from V and 6 bases from J, the junction kept 14 bases outside the gene matches. The DNA of the CDR3 is TGTGCCAGCAGCCACCTTTCCCGACCGGGACTAGCGTCCAATGAGCAGTTCTTC. Translation gives CASSHLSRPGLASNEQFF.

This rearrangement joins TRBV23-1 to TRBJ1-5; D remains unclear. TRBV23-1 is annotated as an ORF whose role is uncertain. The CDR3 totals 16 residues. Trimming stripped 0 bases from V and 2 bases from J, with 11 bases between. The CDR3 nucleotides read TGCGCCAGCAGTCAATCGGAGCGGGTGGGCAATCAGCCCCAGCATTTT. Amino acids: CASSQSERVGNQPQHF.

This sequence joins TRBV28 and TRBJ2-2; TRBD2 agrees at 10 bases. Germline CDR1 MDHEN, CDR2 SYDVKM. J gave up 1 base and V 6 bases, and 2 bases lay outside the gene matches. This CDR3 spans 15 amino acids. CDR3 residues: CASRLAGLNTGELFF. The CDR3 nucleotides read TGTGCCAGCAGACTAGCGGGATTGAACACCGGGGAGCTGTTTTTT.

The J gene is TRBJ1-6, the V gene TRBV2; 9 bases fit TRBD1. This CDR3 is 14 amino acids long. From germline, CDR1 is SNHLY and CDR2 FYNNEI. V trimming: 6 bases; J trimming: 10 bases; junction bases outside the gene matches: 7. CDR3 sequence reads: CASRTGGGSSPLHF. CDR3 bases: TGTGCCAGCAGGACAGGGGGTGGTTCCTCACCCCTCCACTTT.

The V and J genes are TRBV7-3 and TRBJ2-2; 9 bases match TRBD1. The CDR3 consists of 15 residues. The V segment lost 4 bases and the J segment 6 bases; nucleotides outside the gene matches: 6. The germline CDR1 and CDR2 sequences are SGHTA and FQGTGA. The CDR3 nucleotides read TGTGCCAGCAGCTCTACAGGGGGCGATGCCGGGGAGCTGTTTTTT. Encoded protein: CASSSTGGDAGELFF. The full variable domain, completed using reference TRBV7-3 and TRBJ2-2, is GAGVSQTPSNKVTEKGKYVELRCDPISGHTALYWYRQSLGQGPEFLIYFQGTGAADDSGLPNDRFFAVRPEGSVSTLKIQRTERGDSAVYLCASSSTGGDAGELFFGEGSRLTVL.

Ten or more counts support this clone. The rearrangement uses TRBV7-8 and TRBJ1-1, with TRBD1 matching over 7 bases. The CDR3 has 15 residues. J gave up 1 base and V 1 base, and 3 bases lay outside the gene matches. Germline V CDR1 and CDR2: SGHVS, FQNEAQ. Here the CDR3 DNA reads TGTGCCAGCAGCTTAGAGGGGGCCCAGAACACTGAAGCTTTCTTT. Translating it yields CASSLEGAQNTEAFF.

The chain combines TRBV18 with TRBJ2-2; D is possibly TRBD1 (5 bases). Per the germline V gene, CDR1 is KGHSH and CDR2 is LQKENI. This CDR3 has 15 residues. Deletions cut 3 bases from V and 3 bases from J, with 11 bases between. In DNA form, the CDR3 reads TGTGCCAGCTCACCTTCGACAGTATACACCGGGGAGCTGTTTTTT. Encoded protein: CASSPSTVYTGELFF.

The chain combines TRBV19 with TRBJ1-5, with D unresolved. This CDR3 comprises 14 residues. Germline V gene data show CDR1 as LNHDA and CDR2 as SQIVND (reference sequence). Between the trimmed V and J ends, which lost 7 bases and 4 bases, there was a span of 14 bases. The CDR3 sequence is CASTIPGINQPQHF. The CDR3 DNA is TGTGCCAGTACGATCCCAGGAATTAATCAGCCCCAGCATTTT.

The genes are TRBV29-1 and TRBJ2-1, with TRBD2 matching 9 bases. The V and J ends lost 0 bases and 9 bases, in that order; junction bases with no gene match: 15. Germline values: CDR1 SQVTM, CDR2 ANQGSEA. This CDR3 is 17 amino acids long. CDR3 in amino acids: CSVEDSPSGTAQGEQFF. The CDR3 DNA reads as TGCAGCGTTGAAGATTCCCCTAGCGGGACCGCTCAGGGTGAGCAGTTCTTC.

Written as DNA, the CDR3 is TGCGCCAGCACCTCCCGGGTGGGTAAGAACACTGAAGCTTTCTTT. It specifies CASTSRVGKNTEAFF. This rearrangement joins TRBV5-1 to TRBJ1-1; D unclear. The CDR3 loop spans 15 amino acids. Trimming removed 6 bases from V and 1 base from J, with 16 bases in between. CDR1 and CDR2 from the germline V gene are SGHRS and YFSETQ.

V usage is TRBV28 and J usage is TRBJ2-7; 7 bases are a match to TRBD2. V lost 7 bases and J lost 8; bases outside the gene matches: 8. Germline V gives CDR1 MDHEN, CDR2 SYDVKM. The CDR3 loop spans 12 amino acids. The CDR3 bases are TGTGCCAGCACCCCTGGGGGGGTGAAGCAGTACTTC. Translated: CASTPGGVKQYF. The full variable domain, rest sourced from reference TRBV28 and TRBJ2-7, is DVKVTQSSRYLVKRTGEKVFLECVQDMDHENMFWYRQDPGLGLRLIYFSYDVKMKEKGDIPEGYSVSREKKERFSLILESASTNQTSMYLCASTPGGVKQYFGPGTRLTVT.

The chain recombines TRBV19 with TRBJ2-1; D not resolved. In germline, CDR1 is LNHDA, CDR2 SQIVND (reference sequence). This CDR3 comprises 15 residues. Trimming took off 5 bases at V and 2 bases at J, with 13 bases between the two ends. This CDR3 reads CASSPTGSTYNEQFF. The CDR3 bases are TGTGCCAGTAGTCCAACGGGTAGCACCTACAATGAGCAGTTCTTC.

This rearrangement joins TRBV19 to TRBJ2-3; 7 positions agree with TRBD1. J was trimmed by 8 bases and V by 6 bases; bases with no gene match: 14. The CDR3 covers 15 residues. Per germline, CDR1 LNHDA and CDR2 SQIVND (reference sequence). This CDR3 reads CASRSLTGSFGTQYF. The CDR3 nucleotides are TGTGCCAGTAGGTCGTTGACAGGGTCCTTTGGTACGCAGTATTTT.

This clone was seen a handful of times. CDR3 coding DNA: TGTGCCAGCAGCCATACTCCGGGACAGGGCTCCGGGGAGCTGTTTTTT. Encoded protein: CASSHTPGQGSGELFF. J is TRBJ2-2 and V is TRBV4-2; 9 nucleotides agree with TRBD1. Unmatched junction bases numbered 8, after V lost 3 bases and J lost 6 bases. The CDR3 has 16 amino acids. Per germline, CDR1 LGHNA and CDR2 YNFKEQ.

This chain connects TRBV2 to TRBJ2-2, with TRBD2 matching over 16 bases. With 6 bases clipped from V and 1 base from J, the junction kept 17 bases outside the gene matches. The CDR3 is made up of 22 amino acids. Germline V gives CDR1 SNHLY, CDR2 FYNNEI. CDR3 nucleotide sequence: TGTGCCAGCAGATCACGGACTTTTGGGACTAGCGGGAGGGCCAAGAACACCGGGGAGCTGTTTTTT. Translated: CASRSRTFGTSGRAKNTGELFF.

The rearrangement joins TRBV11-1 to TRBJ1-1; D ambiguous. The CDR3 runs to 15 residues. In germline, CDR1 is SGHAT, CDR2 FQDESV (reference sequence). With 2 bases removed from V and 4 bases from J, the gap between germline ends came to 14 bases. Written as DNA, the CDR3 is TGTGCCAGCAGCTTATCACGAGGGCTCGGCACTGAAGCTTTCTTT. Its protein is CASSLSRGLGTEAFF.

The J gene is TRBJ2-7, the V gene TRBV27; D may be TRBD1 (5 bases). Germline-derived CDR1 and CDR2 are MNHEY and SMNVEV (reference sequence). V gave up 5 bases and J gave up 2 bases, with 13 bases separating them. This CDR3 contains 14 residues. In DNA form, the CDR3 reads TGTGCCAGCAGTCCACTGGGGCCTACCTACGAGCAGTACTTC. Protein: CASSPLGPTYEQYF.

J is TRBJ1-2 and V is TRBV30; D possibly corresponds to TRBD1 (5 bases). The germline CDR1 and CDR2 sequences are GTSNPN and SVGIG (reference sequence). V dropped 0 bases and J dropped 14 bases, with 16 bases sitting between them. The CDR3 spans 12 residues. For the CDR3, the DNA is TGTGCCTGGAGTGTACATCTGGGGGGTCGTACCTTC. It specifies CAWSVHLGGRTF.